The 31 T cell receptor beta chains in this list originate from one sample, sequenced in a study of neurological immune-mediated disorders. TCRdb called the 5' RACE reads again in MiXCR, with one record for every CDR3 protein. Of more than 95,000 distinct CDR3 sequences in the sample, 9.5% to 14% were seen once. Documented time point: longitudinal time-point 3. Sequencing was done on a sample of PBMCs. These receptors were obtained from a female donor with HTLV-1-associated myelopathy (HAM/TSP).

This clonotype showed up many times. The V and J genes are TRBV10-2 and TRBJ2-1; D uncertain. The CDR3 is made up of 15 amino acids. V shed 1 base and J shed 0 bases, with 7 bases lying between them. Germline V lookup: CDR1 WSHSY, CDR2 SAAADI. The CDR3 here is CASSEWRSSYNEQFF. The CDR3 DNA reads TGCGCCAGCAGTGAGTGGCGGAGCTCCTACAATGAGCAGTTCTTC.

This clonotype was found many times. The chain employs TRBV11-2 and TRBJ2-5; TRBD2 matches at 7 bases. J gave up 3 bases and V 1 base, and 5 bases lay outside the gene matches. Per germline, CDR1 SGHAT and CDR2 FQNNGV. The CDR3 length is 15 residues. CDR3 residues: CASSLATSPKETQYF. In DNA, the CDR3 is TGTGCCAGCAGCTTAGCGACTAGCCCCAAAGAGACCCAGTACTTC.

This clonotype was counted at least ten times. CDR3 DNA sequence: TGTGCCAGCTCTCGAAACCCGATGGAGACCCAGTACTTC. It yields the protein CASSRNPMETQYF. The chain joins TRBV18 to TRBJ2-5; D is unresolved. The germline V gene has CDR1 KGHSH and CDR2 LQKENI. This CDR3 is 13 amino acids long. Trimming stripped 6 bases from V and 5 bases from J, with 13 bases between.

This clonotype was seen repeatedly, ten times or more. The CDR3 region is CASSRQGGFRNEQFF. The CDR3 DNA reads as TGTGCCAGCAGCCGACAGGGGGGTTTTAGGAATGAGCAGTTCTTC. This rearrangement joins TRBV3-1 to TRBJ2-1; 9 nucleotides align to TRBD1. V lost 4 bases, J lost 7 bases, and 8 bases stayed unmatched. CDR3 length equals 15 residues. Per germline, CDR1 LGHDT and CDR2 YNNKEL (reference sequence).

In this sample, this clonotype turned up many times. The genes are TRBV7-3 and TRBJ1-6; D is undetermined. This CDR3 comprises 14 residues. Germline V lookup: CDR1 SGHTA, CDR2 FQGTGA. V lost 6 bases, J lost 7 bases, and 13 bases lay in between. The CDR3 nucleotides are TGTGCCAGCAGAATGAACAGAGAGAATTCACCCCTCCACTTT. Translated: CASRMNRENSPLHF.

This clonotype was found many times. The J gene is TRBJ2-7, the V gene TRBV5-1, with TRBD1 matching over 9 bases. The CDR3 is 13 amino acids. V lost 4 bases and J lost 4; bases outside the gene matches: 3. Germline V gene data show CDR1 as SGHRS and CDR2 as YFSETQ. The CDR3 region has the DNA TGCGCCAGCAGCCGGGACAGGGAATACGAGCAGTACTTC. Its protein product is CASSRDREYEQYF.

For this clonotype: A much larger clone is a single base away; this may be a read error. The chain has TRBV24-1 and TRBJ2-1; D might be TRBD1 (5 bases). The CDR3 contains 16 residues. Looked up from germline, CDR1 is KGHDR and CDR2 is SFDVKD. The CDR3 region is CAISDPTASSYNEQFF. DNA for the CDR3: TGTGCCATCAGTGACCCGACAGCGAGCTCCTACAATGAGCAGTTCTTC.

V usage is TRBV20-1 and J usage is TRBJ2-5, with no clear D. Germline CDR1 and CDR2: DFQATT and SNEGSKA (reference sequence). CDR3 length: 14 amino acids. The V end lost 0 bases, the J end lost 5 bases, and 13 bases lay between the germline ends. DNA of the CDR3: TGCAGTGCTAGAGATTTGCGGAGCGTGGAGACCCAGTACTTC. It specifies CSARDLRSVETQYF.

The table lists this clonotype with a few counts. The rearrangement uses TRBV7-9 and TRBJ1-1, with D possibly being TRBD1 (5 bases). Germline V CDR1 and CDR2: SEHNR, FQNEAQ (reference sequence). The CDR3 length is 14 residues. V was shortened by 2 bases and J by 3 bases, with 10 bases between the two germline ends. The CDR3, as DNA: TGTGCCAGCAGCTTATCCCAAGGGGACACTGAAGCTTTCTTT. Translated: CASSLSQGDTEAFF.

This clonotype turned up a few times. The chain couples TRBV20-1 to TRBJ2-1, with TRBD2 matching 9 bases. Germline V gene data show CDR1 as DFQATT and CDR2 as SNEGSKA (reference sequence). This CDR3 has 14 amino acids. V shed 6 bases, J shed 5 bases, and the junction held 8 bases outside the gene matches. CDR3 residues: CSAVAGGLNNEQFF. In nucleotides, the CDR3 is TGCAGTGCCGTTGCGGGGGGGCTAAACAATGAGCAGTTCTTC.

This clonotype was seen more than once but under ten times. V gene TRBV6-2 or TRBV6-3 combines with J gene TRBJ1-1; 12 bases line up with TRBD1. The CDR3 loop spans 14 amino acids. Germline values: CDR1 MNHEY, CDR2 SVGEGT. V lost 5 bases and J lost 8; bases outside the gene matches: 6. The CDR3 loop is CASSHGTGGSEAFF. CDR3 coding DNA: TGTGCCAGCAGTCACGGGACAGGGGGCTCGGAAGCTTTCTTT.

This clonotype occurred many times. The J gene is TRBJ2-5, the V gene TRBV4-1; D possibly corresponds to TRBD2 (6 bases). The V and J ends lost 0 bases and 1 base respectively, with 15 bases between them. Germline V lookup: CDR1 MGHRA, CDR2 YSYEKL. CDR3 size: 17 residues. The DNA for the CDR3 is TGCGCCAGCAGCCAAGACGGAGGGGTCCCTCTCCAAGAGACCCAGTACTTC. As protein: CASSQDGGVPLQETQYF.

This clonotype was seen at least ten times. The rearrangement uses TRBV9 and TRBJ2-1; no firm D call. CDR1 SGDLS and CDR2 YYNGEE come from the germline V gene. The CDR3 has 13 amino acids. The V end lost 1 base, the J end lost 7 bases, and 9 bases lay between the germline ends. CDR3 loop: CASSVTPANEQFF. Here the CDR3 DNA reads TGTGCCAGCAGCGTAACCCCGGCTAATGAGCAGTTCTTC.

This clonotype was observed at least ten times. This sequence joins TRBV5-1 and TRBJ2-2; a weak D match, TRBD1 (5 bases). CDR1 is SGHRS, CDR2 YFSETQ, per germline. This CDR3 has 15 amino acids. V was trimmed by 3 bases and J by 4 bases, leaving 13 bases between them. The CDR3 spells CASSWGLNLTGELFF. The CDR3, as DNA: TGCGCCAGCAGCTGGGGCCTCAACCTCACCGGGGAGCTGTTTTTT.

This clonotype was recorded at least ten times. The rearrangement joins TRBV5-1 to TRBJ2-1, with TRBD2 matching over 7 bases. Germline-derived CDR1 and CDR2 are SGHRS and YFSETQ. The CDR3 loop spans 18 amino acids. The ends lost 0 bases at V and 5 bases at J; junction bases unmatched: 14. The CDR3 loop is CASSLALTTSQGNNEQFF. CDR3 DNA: TGCGCCAGCAGCTTGGCCCTCACGACTAGCCAGGGAAACAATGAGCAGTTCTTC. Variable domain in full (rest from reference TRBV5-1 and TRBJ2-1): KAGVTQTPRYLIKTRGQQVTLSCSPISGHRSVSWYQQTPGQGLQFLFEYFSETQRNKGNFPGRFSGRQFSNSRSEMNVSTLELGDSALYLCASSLALTTSQGNNEQFFGPGTRLTVL.

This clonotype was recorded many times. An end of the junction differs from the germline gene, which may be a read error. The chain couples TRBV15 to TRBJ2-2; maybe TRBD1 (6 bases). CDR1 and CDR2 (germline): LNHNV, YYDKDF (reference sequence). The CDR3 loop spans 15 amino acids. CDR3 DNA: TGTGCTACCAGCATTACAGGGCGTGGGGCCGGGGAGCTGTTTTTT. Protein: CATSITGRGAGELFF.

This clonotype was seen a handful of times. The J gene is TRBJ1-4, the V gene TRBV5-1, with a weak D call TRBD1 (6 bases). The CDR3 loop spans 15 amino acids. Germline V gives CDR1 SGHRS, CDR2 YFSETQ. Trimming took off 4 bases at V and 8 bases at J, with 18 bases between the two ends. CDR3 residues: CASSPDLGGIEKLFF. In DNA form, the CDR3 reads TGCGCCAGCAGCCCCGATCTAGGGGGGATCGAAAAACTGTTTTTT.

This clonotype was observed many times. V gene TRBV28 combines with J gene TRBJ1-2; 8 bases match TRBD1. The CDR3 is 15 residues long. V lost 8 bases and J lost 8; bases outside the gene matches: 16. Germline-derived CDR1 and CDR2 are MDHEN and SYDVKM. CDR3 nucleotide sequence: TGTGCCAGCGGACGTCCGGGACAGGATTCGATCGGCTACACCTTC. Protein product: CASGRPGQDSIGYTF.

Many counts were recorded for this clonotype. The CDR3 coding sequence is TGTGCCAGCACCTCGGGACTCAGCACCTACGAGCAGTACTTC. Translation gives CASTSGLSTYEQYF. This rearrangement joins TRBV2 to TRBJ2-7; TRBD2 might be the D (6 bases). V lost 7 bases and J lost 2, with 15 bases in between. The CDR3 sequence is 14 residues long. Germline-derived CDR1 and CDR2 are SNHLY and FYNNEI. Together with reference TRBV2 and TRBJ2-7, the CDR3 gives the full variable domain: EPEVTQTPSHQVTQMGQEVILRCVPISNHLYFYWYRQILGQKVEFLVSFYNNEISEKSEIFDDQFSVERPDGSNFTLKIRSTKLEDSAMYFCASTSGLSTYEQYFGPGTRLTVT.

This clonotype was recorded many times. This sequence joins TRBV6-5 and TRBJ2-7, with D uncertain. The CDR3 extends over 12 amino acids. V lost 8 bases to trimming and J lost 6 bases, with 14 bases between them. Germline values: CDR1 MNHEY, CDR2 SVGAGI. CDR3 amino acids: CASVSITLEQYF. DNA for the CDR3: TGTGCCAGCGTGAGCATTACCCTCGAGCAGTACTTC.

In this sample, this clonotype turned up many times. This CDR3 reads CASSYSMTLAKNIQYF. In nucleotides, the CDR3 is TGTGCCAGCAGTTACTCGATGACGCTAGCCAAAAACATTCAGTACTTC. This chain uses TRBV6-5 with TRBJ2-4; no firm D call. Deletions cut 0 bases from V and 0 bases from J, with 9 bases between. Germline V lookup: CDR1 MNHEY, CDR2 SVGAGI. This CDR3 region has 16 residues.

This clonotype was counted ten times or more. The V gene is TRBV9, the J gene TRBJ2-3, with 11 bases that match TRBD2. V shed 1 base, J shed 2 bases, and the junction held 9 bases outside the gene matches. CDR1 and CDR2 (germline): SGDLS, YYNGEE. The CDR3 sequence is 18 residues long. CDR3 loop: CASSVRLAGSGVTDTQYF. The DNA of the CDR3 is TGTGCCAGCAGCGTAAGACTAGCGGGGTCGGGGGTCACAGATACGCAGTATTTT.

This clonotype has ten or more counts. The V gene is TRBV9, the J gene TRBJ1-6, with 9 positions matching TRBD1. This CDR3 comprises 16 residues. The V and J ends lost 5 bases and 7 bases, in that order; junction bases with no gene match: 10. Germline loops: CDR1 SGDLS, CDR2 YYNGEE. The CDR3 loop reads CASRAGDRVGNSPLHF. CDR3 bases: TGTGCCAGCAGGGCAGGGGACAGGGTCGGAAATTCACCCCTCCACTTT.

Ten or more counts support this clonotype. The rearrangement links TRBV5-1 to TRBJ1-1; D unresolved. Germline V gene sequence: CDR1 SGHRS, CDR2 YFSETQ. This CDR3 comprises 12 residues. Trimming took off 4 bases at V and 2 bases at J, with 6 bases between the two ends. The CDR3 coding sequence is TGCGCCAGCAGCGGAAAAAACACTGAAGCTTTCTTT. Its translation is CASSGKNTEAFF.

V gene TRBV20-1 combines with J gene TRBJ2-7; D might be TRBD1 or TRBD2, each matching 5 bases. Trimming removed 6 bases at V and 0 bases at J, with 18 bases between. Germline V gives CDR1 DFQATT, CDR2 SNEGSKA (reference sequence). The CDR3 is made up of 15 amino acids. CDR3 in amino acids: CSATRLLGGSYEQYF. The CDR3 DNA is TGCAGTGCCACTCGACTCCTTGGGGGCTCCTACGAGCAGTACTTC.

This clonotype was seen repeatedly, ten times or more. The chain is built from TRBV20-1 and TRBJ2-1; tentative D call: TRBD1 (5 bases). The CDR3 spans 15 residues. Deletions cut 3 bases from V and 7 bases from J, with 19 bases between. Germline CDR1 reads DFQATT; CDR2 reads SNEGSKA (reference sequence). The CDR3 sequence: CSASPLTVGANEQFF. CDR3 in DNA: TGCAGTGCTAGCCCCCTTACCGTAGGGGCAAATGAGCAGTTCTTC.

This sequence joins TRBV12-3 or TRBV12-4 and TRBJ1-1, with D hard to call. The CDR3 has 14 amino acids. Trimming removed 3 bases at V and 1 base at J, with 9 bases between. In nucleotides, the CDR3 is TGTGCCAGCAGTTTTTCAGGAGGGAACACTGAAGCTTTCTTT. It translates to CASSFSGGNTEAFF.

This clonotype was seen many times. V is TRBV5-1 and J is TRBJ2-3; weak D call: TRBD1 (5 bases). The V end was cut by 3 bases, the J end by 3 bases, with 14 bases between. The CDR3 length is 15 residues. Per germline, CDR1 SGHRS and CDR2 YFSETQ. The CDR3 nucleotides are TGCGCCAGCAGCTCTCAGGGTCGGTGGACAGATACGCAGTATTTT. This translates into CASSSQGRWTDTQYF. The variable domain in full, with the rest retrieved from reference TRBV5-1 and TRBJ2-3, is KAGVTQTPRYLIKTRGQQVTLSCSPISGHRSVSWYQQTPGQGLQFLFEYFSETQRNKGNFPGRFSGRQFSNSRSEMNVSTLELGDSALYLCASSSQGRWTDTQYFGPGTRLTVL.

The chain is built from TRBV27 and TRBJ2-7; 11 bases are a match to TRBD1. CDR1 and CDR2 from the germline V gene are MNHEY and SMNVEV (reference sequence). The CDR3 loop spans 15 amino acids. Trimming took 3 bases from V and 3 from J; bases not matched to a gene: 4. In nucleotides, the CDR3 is TGTGCCAGCAGTTTCGACGGGACAGGGGGCTACGAGCAGTACTTC. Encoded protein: CASSFDGTGGYEQYF.

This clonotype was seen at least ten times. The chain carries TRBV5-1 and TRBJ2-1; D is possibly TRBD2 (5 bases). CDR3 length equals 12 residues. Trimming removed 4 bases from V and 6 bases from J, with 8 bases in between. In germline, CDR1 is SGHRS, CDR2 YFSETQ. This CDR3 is CASSMGVNEQFF. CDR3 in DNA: TGCGCCAGCAGCATGGGAGTCAATGAGCAGTTCTTC. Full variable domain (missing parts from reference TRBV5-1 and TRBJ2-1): KAGVTQTPRYLIKTRGQQVTLSCSPISGHRSVSWYQQTPGQGLQFLFEYFSETQRNKGNFPGRFSGRQFSNSRSEMNVSTLELGDSALYLCASSMGVNEQFFGPGTRLTVL.

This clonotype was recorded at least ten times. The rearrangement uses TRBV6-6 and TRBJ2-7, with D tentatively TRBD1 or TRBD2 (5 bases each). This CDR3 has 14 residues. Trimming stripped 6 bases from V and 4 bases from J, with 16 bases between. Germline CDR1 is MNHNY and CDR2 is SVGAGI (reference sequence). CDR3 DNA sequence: TGTGCCAGCAGACCTCCGGGACCGACTTACGAGCAGTACTTC. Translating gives CASRPPGPTYEQYF.